This TCR beta chain was recorded in a study of blood T cells in healthy people across ages. For the second PCR, which ran for roughly 6 to 12 cycles, a sample-barcoded 5' primer and a J-beta primer mix were used. MiXCR was run by TCRdb on the 5' RACE reads, yielding one entry per CDR3 protein. The repertoire holds about 670,000 distinct CDR3 sequences, 40% to 45% seen once, with about 32% in the top ten. This CDR3 has 13 residues. The germline V gene encodes CDR1 MNHNS and CDR2 SASEGT. Input material: blood. The V call is TRBV6-1, the J call TRBJ2-5, with TRBD1 matching over 7 bases. The DNA end is more similar to TRBJ2-7, so the J call may be wrong. The sequence was collected from an elderly man in good health. The CDR3 here is CASCLTGQYEQYF. The CDR3 DNA sequence: TGTGCCAGCTGCTTGACAGGGCAGTACGAGCAGTACTTC.